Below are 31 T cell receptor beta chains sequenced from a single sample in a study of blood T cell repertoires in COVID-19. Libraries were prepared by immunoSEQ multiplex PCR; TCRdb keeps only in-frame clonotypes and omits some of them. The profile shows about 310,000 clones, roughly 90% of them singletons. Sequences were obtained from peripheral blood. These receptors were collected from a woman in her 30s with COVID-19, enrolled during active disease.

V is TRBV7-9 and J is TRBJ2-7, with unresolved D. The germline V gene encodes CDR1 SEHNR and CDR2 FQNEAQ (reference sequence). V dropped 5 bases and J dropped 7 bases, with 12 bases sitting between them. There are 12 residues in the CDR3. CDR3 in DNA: TGTGCCAGCAGCCCCCCGGGTAAAGAGCAGTACTTC. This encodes CASSPPGKEQYF.

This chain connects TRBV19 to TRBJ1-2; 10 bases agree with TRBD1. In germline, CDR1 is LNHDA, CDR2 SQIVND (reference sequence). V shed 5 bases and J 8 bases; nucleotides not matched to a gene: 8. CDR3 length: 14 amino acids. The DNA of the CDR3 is TGTGCCAGTAGTCGTCTCGGGACAGGGGAGGGCTACACCTTC. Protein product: CASSRLGTGEGYTF.

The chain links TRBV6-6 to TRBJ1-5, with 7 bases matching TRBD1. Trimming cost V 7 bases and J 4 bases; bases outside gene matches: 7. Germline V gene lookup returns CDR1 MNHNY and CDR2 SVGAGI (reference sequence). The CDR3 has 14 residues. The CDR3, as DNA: TGTGCCAGCACTCTAAGACAGGGAAATCAGCCCCAGCATTTT. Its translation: CASTLRQGNQPQHF.

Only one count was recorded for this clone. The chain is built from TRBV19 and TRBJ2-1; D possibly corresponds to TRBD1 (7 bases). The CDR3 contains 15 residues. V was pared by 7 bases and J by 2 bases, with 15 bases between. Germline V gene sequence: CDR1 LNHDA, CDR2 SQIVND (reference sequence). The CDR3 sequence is CASTSAGGTYNEQFF. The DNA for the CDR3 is TGTGCCAGTACTTCCGCAGGGGGGACCTACAATGAGCAGTTCTTC.

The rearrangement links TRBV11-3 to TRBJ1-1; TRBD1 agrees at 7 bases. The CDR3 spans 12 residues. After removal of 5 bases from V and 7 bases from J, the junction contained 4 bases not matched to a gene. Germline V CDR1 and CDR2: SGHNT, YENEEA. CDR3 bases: TGTGCCAGCAGCACGCGGGACAGTGAAGCTTTCTTT. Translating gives CASSTRDSEAFF.

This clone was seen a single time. The DNA of the CDR3 is TGTGCCAGCAGCTTAGTGCTAGCGGGAGGGCCGACTACCGAGCAGTACTTC. Amino acids: CASSLVLAGGPTTEQYF. The rearrangement uses TRBV11-2 and TRBJ2-7; 12 bases match TRBD2. The CDR3 totals 17 residues. Germline loops: CDR1 SGHAT, CDR2 FQNNGV. V shed 1 base and J 6 bases; nucleotides not matched to a gene: 10.

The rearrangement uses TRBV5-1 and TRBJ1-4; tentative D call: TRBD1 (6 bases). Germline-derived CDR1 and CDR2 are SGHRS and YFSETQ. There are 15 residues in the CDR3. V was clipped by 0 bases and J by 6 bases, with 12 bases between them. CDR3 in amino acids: CASSLVSGVDEKLFF. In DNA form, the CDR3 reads TGCGCCAGCAGCTTGGTTTCAGGGGTGGATGAAAAACTGTTTTTT.

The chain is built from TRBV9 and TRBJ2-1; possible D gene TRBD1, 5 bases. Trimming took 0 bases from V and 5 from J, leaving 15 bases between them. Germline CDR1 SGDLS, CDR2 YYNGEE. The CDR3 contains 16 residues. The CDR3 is CASSVGDSTWHNEQFF. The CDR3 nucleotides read TGTGCCAGCAGCGTAGGAGACAGCACTTGGCACAATGAGCAGTTCTTC.

For the CDR3, the DNA is TGCGCCAGCAGCCAGATACAGGGTGCTAACTATGGCTACACCTTC. This codes for CASSQIQGANYGYTF. The V gene is TRBV4-1, the J gene TRBJ1-2, with D possibly TRBD1 on 6 matching bases. In germline, CDR1 is MGHRA, CDR2 YSYEKL. The V gene lost 3 bases and the J gene lost 0 bases, with 11 bases spanning the gap. This CDR3 contains 15 residues.

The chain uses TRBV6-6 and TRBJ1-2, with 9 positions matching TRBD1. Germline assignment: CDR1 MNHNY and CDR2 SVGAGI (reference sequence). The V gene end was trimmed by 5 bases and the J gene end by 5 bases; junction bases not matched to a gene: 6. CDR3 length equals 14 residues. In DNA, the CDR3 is TGTGCCAGCAGTCAATTGACAGGGGGTTATGGCTACACCTTC. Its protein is CASSQLTGGYGYTF.

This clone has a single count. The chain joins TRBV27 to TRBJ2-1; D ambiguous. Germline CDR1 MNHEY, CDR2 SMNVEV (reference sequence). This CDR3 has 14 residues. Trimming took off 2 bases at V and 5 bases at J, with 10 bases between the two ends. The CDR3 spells CASSLDGLNNEQFF. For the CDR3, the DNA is TGTGCCAGCAGTTTAGATGGGCTAAACAATGAGCAGTTCTTC.

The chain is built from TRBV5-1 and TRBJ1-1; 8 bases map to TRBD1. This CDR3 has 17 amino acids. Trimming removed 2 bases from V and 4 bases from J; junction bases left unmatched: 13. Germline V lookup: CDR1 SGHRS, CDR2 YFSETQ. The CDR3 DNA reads TGCGCCAGCAGCTTACATGCTCAGGACAGGGACGGCACTGAAGCTTTCTTT. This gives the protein CASSLHAQDRDGTEAFF.

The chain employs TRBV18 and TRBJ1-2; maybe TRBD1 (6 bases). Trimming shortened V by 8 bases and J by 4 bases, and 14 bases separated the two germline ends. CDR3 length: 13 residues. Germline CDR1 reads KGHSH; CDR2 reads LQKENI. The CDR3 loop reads CASQPGGTYGYTF. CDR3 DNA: TGTGCCAGCCAGCCGGGGGGCACCTATGGCTACACCTTC.

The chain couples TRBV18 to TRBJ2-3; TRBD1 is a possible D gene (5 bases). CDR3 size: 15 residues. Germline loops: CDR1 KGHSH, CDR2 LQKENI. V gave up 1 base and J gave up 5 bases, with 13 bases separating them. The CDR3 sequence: CASSPRSQGKDTQYF. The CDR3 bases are TGTGCCAGCTCACCACGTTCTCAGGGTAAAGATACGCAGTATTTT.

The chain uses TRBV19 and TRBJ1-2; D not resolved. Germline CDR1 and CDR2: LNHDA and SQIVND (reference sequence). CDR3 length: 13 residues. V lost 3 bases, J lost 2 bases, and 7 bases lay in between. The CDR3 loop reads CASSMGQNYGYTF. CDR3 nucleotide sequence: TGTGCCAGTAGTATGGGCCAAAACTATGGCTACACCTTC. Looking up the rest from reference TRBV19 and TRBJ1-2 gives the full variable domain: DGGITQSPKYLFRKEGQNVTLSCEQNLNHDAMYWYRQDPGQGLRLIYYSQIVNDFQKGDIAEGYSVSREKKESFPLTVTSAQKNPTAFYLCASSMGQNYGYTFGSGTRLTVV.

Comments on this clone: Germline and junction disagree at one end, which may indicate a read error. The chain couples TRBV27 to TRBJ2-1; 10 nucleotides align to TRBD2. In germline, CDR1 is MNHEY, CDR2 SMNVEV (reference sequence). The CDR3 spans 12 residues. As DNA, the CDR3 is TGTGCCAGCAGTTCGACTAGCGGGCCGATTATCTTC. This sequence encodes CASSSTSGPIIF.

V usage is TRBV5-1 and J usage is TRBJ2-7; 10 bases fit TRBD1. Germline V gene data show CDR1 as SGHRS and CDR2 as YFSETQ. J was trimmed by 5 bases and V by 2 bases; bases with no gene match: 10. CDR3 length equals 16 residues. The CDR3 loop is CASSFYRDRGSDEQYF. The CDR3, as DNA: TGCGCCAGCAGCTTCTACCGGGACAGGGGTTCCGACGAGCAGTACTTC.

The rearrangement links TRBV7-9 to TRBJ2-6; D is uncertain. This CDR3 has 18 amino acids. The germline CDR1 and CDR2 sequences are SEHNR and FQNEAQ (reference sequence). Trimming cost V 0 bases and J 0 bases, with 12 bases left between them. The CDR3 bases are TGTGCCAGCAGCTTAGCAGCAGGCACTCGCTCTGGGGCCAACGTCCTGACTTTC. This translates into CASSLAAGTRSGANVLTF.

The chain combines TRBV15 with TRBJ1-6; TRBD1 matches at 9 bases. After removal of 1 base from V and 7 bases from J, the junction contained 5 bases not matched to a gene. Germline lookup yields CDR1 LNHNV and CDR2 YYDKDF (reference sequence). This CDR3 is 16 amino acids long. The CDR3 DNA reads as TGTGCCACCAGCAGAGGGGACAGGGTGCGGAATTCACCCCTCCACTTT. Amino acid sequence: CATSRGDRVRNSPLHF.

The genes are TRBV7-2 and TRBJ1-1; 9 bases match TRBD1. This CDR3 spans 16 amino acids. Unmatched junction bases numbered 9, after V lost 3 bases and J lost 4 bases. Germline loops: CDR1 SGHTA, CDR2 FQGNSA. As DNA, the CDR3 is TGTGCCAGCAGCTTGAACCCAACAGGGGGCGGCACTGAAGCTTTCTTT. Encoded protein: CASSLNPTGGGTEAFF. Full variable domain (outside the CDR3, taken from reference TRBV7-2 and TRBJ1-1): GAGVSQSPSNKVTEKGKDVELRCDPISGHTALYWYRQSLGQGLEFLIYFQGNSAPDKSGLPSDRFSAERTGGSVSTLTIQRTQQEDSAVYLCASSLNPTGGGTEAFFGQGTRLTVV.

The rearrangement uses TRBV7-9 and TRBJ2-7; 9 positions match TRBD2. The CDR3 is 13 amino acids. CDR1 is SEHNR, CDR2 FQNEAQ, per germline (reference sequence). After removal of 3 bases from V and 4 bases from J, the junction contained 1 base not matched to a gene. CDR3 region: CASSFTSGYEQYF. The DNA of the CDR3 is TGTGCCAGCAGCTTCACTAGCGGGTACGAGCAGTACTTC.

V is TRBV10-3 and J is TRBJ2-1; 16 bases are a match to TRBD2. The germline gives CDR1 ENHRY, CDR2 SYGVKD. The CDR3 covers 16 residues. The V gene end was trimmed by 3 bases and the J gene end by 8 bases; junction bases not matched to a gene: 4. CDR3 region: CAISDPGTSGRDEQFF. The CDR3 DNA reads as TGTGCCATCAGTGACCCCGGGACTAGCGGGAGGGATGAGCAGTTCTTC.

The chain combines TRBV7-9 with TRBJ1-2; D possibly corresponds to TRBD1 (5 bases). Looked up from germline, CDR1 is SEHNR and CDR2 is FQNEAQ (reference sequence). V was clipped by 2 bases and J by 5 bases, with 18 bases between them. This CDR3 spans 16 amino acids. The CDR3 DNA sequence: TGTGCCAGCAGCTTACAGGGATTCGGTGCTATTTATGGCTACACCTTC. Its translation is CASSLQGFGAIYGYTF.

In DNA form, the CDR3 reads TGTGCCAGCAGTTTGCGACAGGGGGAGGCTTTCTTT. It encodes CASSLRQGEAFF. The V call is TRBV28, the J call TRBJ1-1, with 9 bases matching TRBD1. Germline CDR1 is MDHEN and CDR2 is SYDVKM. The CDR3 spans 12 residues. V lost 3 bases and J lost 11; bases outside the gene matches: 4.

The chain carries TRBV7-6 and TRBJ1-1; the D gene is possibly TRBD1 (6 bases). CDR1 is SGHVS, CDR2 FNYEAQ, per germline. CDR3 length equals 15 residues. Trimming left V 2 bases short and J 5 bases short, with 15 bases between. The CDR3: CASSLFTGRYTEAFF. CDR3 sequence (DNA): TGTGCCAGCAGCTTATTCACAGGGCGGTATACTGAAGCTTTCTTT.

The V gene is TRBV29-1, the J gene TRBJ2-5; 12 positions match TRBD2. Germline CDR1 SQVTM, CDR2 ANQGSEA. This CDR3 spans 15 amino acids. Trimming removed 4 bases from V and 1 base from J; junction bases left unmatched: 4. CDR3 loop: CSVASSGRAQETQYF. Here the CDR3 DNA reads TGCAGCGTTGCATCTAGCGGGAGGGCCCAAGAGACCCAGTACTTC.

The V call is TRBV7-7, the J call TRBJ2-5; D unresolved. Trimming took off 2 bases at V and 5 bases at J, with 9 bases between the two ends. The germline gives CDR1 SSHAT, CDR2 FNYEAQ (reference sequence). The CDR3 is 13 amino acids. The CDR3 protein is CASSLTTPETQYF. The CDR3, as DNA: TGTGCCAGCAGCTTAACCACTCCCGAGACCCAGTACTTC.

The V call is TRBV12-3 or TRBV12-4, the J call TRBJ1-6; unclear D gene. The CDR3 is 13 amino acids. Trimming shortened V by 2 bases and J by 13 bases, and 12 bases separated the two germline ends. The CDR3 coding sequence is TGTGCCAGCAGTTTAAGTGGACTCGGCCCCCTCCACTTT. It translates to CASSLSGLGPLHF.

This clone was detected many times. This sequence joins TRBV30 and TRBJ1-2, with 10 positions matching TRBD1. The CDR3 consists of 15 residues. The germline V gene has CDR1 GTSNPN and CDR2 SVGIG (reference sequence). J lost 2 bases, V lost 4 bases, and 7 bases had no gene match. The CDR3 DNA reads TGTGCCTGGAAAAGGGACAGGGGAACCAACTATGGCTACACCTTC. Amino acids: CAWKRDRGTNYGYTF.

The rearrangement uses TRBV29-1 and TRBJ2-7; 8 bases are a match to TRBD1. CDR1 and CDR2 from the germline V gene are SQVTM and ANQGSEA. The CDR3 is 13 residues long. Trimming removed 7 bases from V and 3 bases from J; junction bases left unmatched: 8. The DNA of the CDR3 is TGCAGCGCTCGGACAGGGAATAGCTACGAGCAGTACTTC. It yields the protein CSARTGNSYEQYF.

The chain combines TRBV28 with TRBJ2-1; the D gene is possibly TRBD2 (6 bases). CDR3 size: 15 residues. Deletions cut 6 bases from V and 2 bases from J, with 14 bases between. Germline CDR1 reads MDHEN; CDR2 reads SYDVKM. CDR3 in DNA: TGTGCCAGCAGCCCCTTGGGGGGAACCTACAATGAGCAGTTCTTC. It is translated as CASSPLGGTYNEQFF.